A single T cell receptor beta chain is shown here with its context. Original processing methods: Nucleated cell number was recorded as an estimate derived from reference gene primer amplification. The assay was immunoSEQ multiplex PCR, and TCRdb's table has in-frame clones only and misses some. That table is the source of V, J and clone size, and D and trimming were worked out from the DNA. The table lists some 69,000 clones, about nine tenths of them singletons. The record originates from a study of blood T cell repertoires in COVID-19. Study-level information: Specimens from acute and convalescent COVID-19 originated in the United States, Italy and Spain. In each case, the material was cDNA or gDNA derived from T cells, B-cell-depleted T cells, or PBMCs.

Germline V lookup: CDR1 SNHLY, CDR2 FYNNEI. Deletions cut 6 bases from V and 2 bases from J, with 19 bases between. The CDR3 contains 16 residues. Seattle's cohort entered during active infection and was followed longitudinally. The rearrangement joins TRBV2 to TRBJ2-5; possible D gene TRBD2, 6 bases. Material for sequencing was peripheral blood. This receptor was identified in a man aged 45-65 years with COVID-19, enrolled during active disease. Written as DNA, the CDR3 is TGTGCCAGCAGCTCCGGAGGGGTTAGCGGACAAGAGACCCAGTACTTC. This gives the protein CASSSGGVSGQETQYF.